The next 23 T cell receptor beta chains were all read from a single sample in a study of blood T cell repertoires in COVID-19. Sequencing was performed with immunoSEQ multiplex PCR; in TCRdb, only in-frame clones are kept and a portion is missing. Counted here are roughly 250,000 clones, 70% to 90% occurring once; the ten biggest clones make up around 2.2%. The sample comprised peripheral blood. All receptors derive from a woman aged 40 to 49 who had recovered from COVID-19.

This clone appeared a few times. The chain employs TRBV15 and TRBJ2-7; TRBD2 aligns across 8 bases. The CDR3 runs 14 residues. CDR1 LNHNV and CDR2 YYDKDF come from the germline V gene (reference sequence). The V segment lost 1 base and the J segment 7 bases; nucleotides outside the gene matches: 6. CDR3 in amino acids: CATSRGTSPREQYF. The DNA of the CDR3 is TGTGCCACCAGCAGAGGGACTAGCCCTAGGGAGCAGTACTTC. Complete variable domain (other parts from reference TRBV15 and TRBJ2-7): DAMVIQNPRYQVTQFGKPVTLSCSQTLNHNVMYWYQQKSSQAPKLLFHYYDKDFNNEADTPDNFQSRRPNTSFCFLDIRSPGLGDTAMYLCATSRGTSPREQYFGPGTRLTVT.

In its sample, this clone was seen once. The gene calls are TRBV29-1 and TRBJ1-2, with TRBD1 as a possible D gene (5 bases). Trimming took off 5 bases at V and 5 bases at J, with 18 bases between the two ends. In germline, CDR1 is SQVTM, CDR2 ANQGSEA. The CDR3 has 14 amino acids. CDR3 in DNA: TGCAGCGTTATCGGACGCGGGACCGTTTATGGCTACACCTTC. Its translation: CSVIGRGTVYGYTF.

This rearrangement joins TRBV3-1 (or the pseudogene TRBV3-2) to TRBJ1-1; 7 nucleotides line up with TRBD1. CDR1 and CDR2 (germline): LGHDT, YNNKEL (reference sequence). The CDR3 extends over 14 amino acids. J was trimmed by 1 base and V by 4 bases; bases with no gene match: 3. The CDR3 region has the DNA TGTGCCAGCAGCCTAGGGACAGCGAACACTGAAGCTTTCTTT. It encodes CASSLGTANTEAFF.

The rearrangement uses TRBV19 and TRBJ2-1; 8 nucleotides align to TRBD1. This CDR3 spans 15 amino acids. Germline loops: CDR1 LNHDA, CDR2 SQIVND (reference sequence). With 2 bases clipped from V and 5 bases from J, the junction kept 5 bases outside the gene matches. CDR3 sequence: CASSITQGANNEQFF. Here the CDR3 DNA reads TGTGCCAGTAGTATAACTCAGGGGGCCAACAATGAGCAGTTCTTC.

The chain joins TRBV30 to TRBJ1-6, with D possibly being TRBD1 (5 bases). The length of the CDR3 is 14 residues. In germline, CDR1 is GTSNPN, CDR2 SVGIG (reference sequence). V was shortened by 5 bases and J by 7 bases, with 15 bases between the two germline ends. CDR3 nucleotide sequence: TGTGCCTGGCAGGGATTGTCCCTAAATTCACCCCTCCACTTT. As protein: CAWQGLSLNSPLHF.

This rearrangement joins TRBV7-3 to TRBJ2-3; 9 bases line up with TRBD2. The V gene's germline CDR1 is SGHTA and CDR2 FQGTGA. The CDR3 loop spans 14 amino acids. V lost 8 bases and J lost 2; bases outside the gene matches: 5. CDR3 in amino acids: CASARGGATDTQYF. CDR3 DNA: TGTGCCAGCGCCCGCGGGGGGGCCACAGATACGCAGTATTTT.

This clone was recorded once. The chain carries TRBV27 and TRBJ1-4; D may be TRBD1 (5 bases). The CDR3 covers 14 residues. The germline CDR1 and CDR2 sequences are MNHEY and SMNVEV (reference sequence). The ends were cut back, 5 bases at V and 8 bases at J, with 15 bases in the middle. The CDR3 loop reads CASSTRQGEEKLFF. CDR3 nucleotides: TGTGCCAGCAGTACTCGCCAGGGTGAGGAAAAACTGTTTTTT. The full variable domain, in which reference TRBV27 and TRBJ1-4 provide the parts outside the CDR3, is EAQVTQNPRYLITVTGKKLTVTCSQNMNHEYMSWYRQDPGLGLRQIYYSMNVEVTDKGDVPEGYKVSRKEKRNFPLILESPSPNQTSLYFCASSTRQGEEKLFFGSGTQLSVL.

The V gene is TRBV6-5, the J gene TRBJ1-2; D is perhaps TRBD1 (6 bases). The V end was cut by 5 bases, the J end by 8 bases, with 18 bases between. This CDR3 has 14 amino acids. In germline, CDR1 is MNHEY, CDR2 SVGAGI. The CDR3 here is CASSPTGHSGGYTF. CDR3 DNA sequence: TGTGCCAGCAGTCCAACGGGACACTCGGGAGGCTACACCTTC.

The chain couples TRBV7-2 to TRBJ2-2; D gene unclear. Trimming stripped 3 bases from V and 1 base from J, with 21 bases between. Germline V gives CDR1 SGHTA, CDR2 FQGNSA. The CDR3 spans 19 residues. The CDR3 here is CASSFRREFQQLNTGELFF. As DNA, the CDR3 is TGTGCCAGCAGCTTTCGCAGAGAGTTTCAACAGCTGAACACCGGGGAGCTGTTTTTT.

The chain uses TRBV5-1 and TRBJ2-7, with D tentatively TRBD1 (5 bases). The V end lost 5 bases, the J end lost 3 bases, and 9 bases lay between the germline ends. CDR1 and CDR2 from the germline V gene are SGHRS and YFSETQ. This CDR3 is 12 amino acids long. CDR3 region: CASRTDSYEQYF. CDR3 nucleotide sequence: TGCGCCAGCAGAACAGACAGCTACGAGCAGTACTTC.

The rearrangement uses TRBV18 and TRBJ2-1, with TRBD2 as a possible D gene (5 bases). Per the germline V gene, CDR1 is KGHSH and CDR2 is LQKENI. This CDR3 is built from 13 residues. Trimming pared 2 bases from V and 5 bases from J, leaving 7 bases between. The CDR3 coding sequence is TGTGCCAGCTCACCATTCGGGAACAATGAGCAGTTCTTC. This sequence encodes CASSPFGNNEQFF.

J is TRBJ1-1 and V is TRBV12-5; no definite D call. Deletions cut 3 bases from V and 10 bases from J, with 15 bases between. The CDR3 covers 13 residues. Looked up from germline, CDR1 is LGHNT and CDR2 is FRNRAP. CDR3 sequence (DNA): TGTGCTAGTGGTTTAGCGGCCGGCTTAGGAGCTTTCTTT. Amino acids: CASGLAAGLGAFF.

The rearrangement links TRBV20-1 to TRBJ2-7; D remains ambiguous. The CDR3 is made up of 11 amino acids. The germline V gene has CDR1 DFQATT and CDR2 SNEGSKA (reference sequence). The ends were cut back, 6 bases at V and 4 bases at J, with 10 bases in the middle. As DNA, the CDR3 is TGCAGTGCCCCCACAAGATACGAGCAGTACTTC. This gives the protein CSAPTRYEQYF.

The genes are TRBV20-1 and TRBJ2-5, with D perhaps matching TRBD1 (6 bases). This CDR3 spans 14 amino acids. Germline-derived CDR1 and CDR2 are DFQATT and SNEGSKA (reference sequence). Deletions cut 3 bases from V and 7 bases from J, with 18 bases between. The CDR3 nucleotides read TGCAGTGCTAGTGCTAGACAGGTCCGCCGGACCCAGTACTTC. Translation gives CSASARQVRRTQYF.

The rearrangement joins TRBV2 to TRBJ1-6; perhaps TRBD1 as D (6 bases). Germline-derived CDR1 and CDR2 are SNHLY and FYNNEI. Trimming pared 9 bases from V and 0 bases from J, leaving 12 bases between. This CDR3 region has 15 residues. As DNA, the CDR3 is TGTGCCAGGGGGGGGGCCAGCTCCTATAATTCACCCCTCCACTTT. The encoded protein is CARGGASSYNSPLHF.

J is TRBJ1-5 and V is TRBV18; TRBD1 matches 7 bases. The CDR3 is made up of 18 amino acids. V was pared by 4 bases and J by 0 bases, with 12 bases of the junction left unmatched. Germline assignment: CDR1 KGHSH and CDR2 LQKENI. As DNA, the CDR3 is TGTGCCAGCTCACAACTTAGGACAGGTGGGGGTAGCAATCAGCCCCAGCATTTT. This encodes CASSQLRTGGGSNQPQHF.

The V call is TRBV3-1 (or the pseudogene TRBV3-2), the J call TRBJ2-2, with 8 bases identical to TRBD1. This CDR3 spans 15 amino acids. Losses at the gene ends were 1 base for V and 6 bases for J; bases not matched to a gene: 4. Per germline, CDR1 LGHDT and CDR2 YNNKEL (reference sequence). The CDR3 sequence: CASSQGDRKAGELFF. CDR3 nucleotide sequence: TGTGCCAGCAGCCAAGGGGACAGGAAGGCCGGGGAGCTGTTTTTT.

This clone showed up just once. The chain couples TRBV6-2 or TRBV6-3 to TRBJ1-2; 10 bases are shared with TRBD1. The CDR3 totals 15 residues. V dropped 4 bases and J dropped 3; count of bases not matched to a gene: 5. Looked up from germline, CDR1 is MNHEY and CDR2 is SVGEGT. The CDR3 region is CASSSPGQGHYGYTF. The CDR3 coding sequence is TGTGCCAGCAGTTCCCCGGGACAGGGGCACTATGGCTACACCTTC.

The chain recombines TRBV28 with TRBJ1-6, with a tentative D call TRBD1 (5 bases). Trimming shortened V by 6 bases and J by 7 bases, and 19 bases separated the two germline ends. This CDR3 is 16 amino acids long. From germline, CDR1 is MDHEN and CDR2 SYDVKM. The CDR3, as DNA: TGTGCCAGCAGCTCAGGGACTTCCACGGGGAATTCACCCCTCCACTTT. Amino acid sequence: CASSSGTSTGNSPLHF.

The chain is built from TRBV12-5 and TRBJ2-5, with D tentatively TRBD1 (6 bases). The germline V gene encodes CDR1 LGHNT and CDR2 FRNRAP. Trimming took 5 bases from V and 1 from J, leaving 8 bases between them. This CDR3 is built from 13 residues. In nucleotides, the CDR3 is TGTGCTAGTGGTCGGGACATCCAAGAGACCCAGTACTTC. This translates into CASGRDIQETQYF.

The rearrangement links TRBV28 to TRBJ2-1; weak D call: TRBD2 (5 bases). The CDR3 consists of 15 residues. The ends were cut back, 6 bases at V and 5 bases at J, with 17 bases in the middle. Germline V CDR1 and CDR2: MDHEN, SYDVKM. The CDR3 DNA sequence: TGTGCCAGCAGCACCTCGGAGGTTTTACACAATGAGCAGTTCTTC. Translation: CASSTSEVLHNEQFF.

This rearrangement joins TRBV4-3 to TRBJ2-7, with TRBD2 matching 7 bases. The ends lost 0 bases at V and 3 bases at J; junction bases unmatched: 11. The CDR3 has 17 amino acids. In germline, CDR1 is LGHNA, CDR2 YSLEER. The CDR3 is CASSQESLGLGFYEQYF. In DNA form, the CDR3 reads TGCGCCAGCAGCCAAGAAAGTCTAGGACTAGGCTTCTACGAGCAGTACTTC.

The chain links TRBV2 to TRBJ2-7; 11 bases match TRBD2. The V gene's germline CDR1 is SNHLY and CDR2 FYNNEI. This CDR3 region has 13 residues. The junction had 2 bases not matched to a gene; V was cut back by 7 bases and J by 3 bases. CDR3 sequence: CASMTSGVYEQYF. CDR3 sequence (DNA): TGTGCCAGCATGACTAGCGGGGTCTACGAGCAGTACTTC.